The T cell receptor beta chain described here comes from a study of cytomegalovirus exposure and HLA in healthy donors. Trimming cost V 2 bases and J 3 bases; bases outside gene matches: 6. This CDR3 comprises 15 residues. Germline V gene data show CDR1 as ENHRY and CDR2 as SYGVKD. Here immunoSEQ multiplex PCR was the method, and the copy in TCRdb shows in-frame clones only, minus some. Seen here are about 130,000 clones, roughly 95% observed once, and the top ten hold about 1.7%. Sequencing input: PBMCs. The receptor's source is a man aged 18 to 30 in good health and CMV-seronegative. The chain carries TRBV10-3 and TRBJ1-1; 7 bases are shared with TRBD1. The CDR3 sequence is CAISEGKGADTEAFF. In DNA form, the CDR3 reads TGTGCCATCAGTGAGGGAAAGGGGGCGGACACTGAAGCTTTCTTT.